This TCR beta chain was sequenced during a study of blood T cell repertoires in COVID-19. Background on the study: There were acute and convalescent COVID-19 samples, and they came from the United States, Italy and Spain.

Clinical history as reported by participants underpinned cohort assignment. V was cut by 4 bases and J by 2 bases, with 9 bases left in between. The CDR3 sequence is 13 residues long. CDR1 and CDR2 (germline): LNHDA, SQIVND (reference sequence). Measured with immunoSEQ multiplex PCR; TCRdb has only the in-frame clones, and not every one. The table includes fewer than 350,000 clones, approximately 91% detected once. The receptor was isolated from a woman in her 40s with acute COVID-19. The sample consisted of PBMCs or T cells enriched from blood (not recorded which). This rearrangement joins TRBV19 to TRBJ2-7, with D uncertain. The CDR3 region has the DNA TGTGCCAGTAGTAGGCACACAGCCTACGAGCAGTACTTC. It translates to CASSRHTAYEQYF.